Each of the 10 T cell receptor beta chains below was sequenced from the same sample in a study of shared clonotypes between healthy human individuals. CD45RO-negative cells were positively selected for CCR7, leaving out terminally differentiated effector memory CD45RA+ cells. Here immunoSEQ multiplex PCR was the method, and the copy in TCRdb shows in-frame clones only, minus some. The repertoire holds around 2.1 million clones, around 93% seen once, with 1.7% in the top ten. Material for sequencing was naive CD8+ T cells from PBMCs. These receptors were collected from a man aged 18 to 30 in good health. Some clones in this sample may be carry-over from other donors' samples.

CDR3 sequence: CASSLDTANEKLFF. The CDR3 DNA reads TGTGCCAGCAGCTTGGATACGGCTAATGAAAAACTGTTTTTT. The chain is built from TRBV5-4 and TRBJ1-4; D call uncertain. V was cut by 0 bases and J by 3 bases, with 6 bases left in between. Germline lookup yields CDR1 SGHNT and CDR2 YYREEE (reference sequence). CDR3 length: 14 residues.

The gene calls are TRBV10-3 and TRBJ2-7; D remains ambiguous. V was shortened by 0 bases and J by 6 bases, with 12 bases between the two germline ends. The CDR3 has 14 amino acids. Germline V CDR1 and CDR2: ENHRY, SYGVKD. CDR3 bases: TGTGCCATCAGTGAGTCCGGCTACTCGTCCGAGCAGTACTTC. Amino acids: CAISESGYSSEQYF.

This chain's CDR3 is CASTFESGYEQYF. CDR3 sequence (DNA): TGTGCCAGCACTTTTGAATCGGGCTACGAGCAGTACTTC. V is TRBV5-5 and J is TRBJ2-7, with D uncertain. Per the germline V gene, CDR1 is SGHKS and CDR2 is YYEKEE (reference sequence). The ends were cut back, 6 bases at V and 3 bases at J, with 13 bases in the middle. CDR3 length: 13 residues. Looking up the rest from reference TRBV5-5 and TRBJ2-7 gives the full variable domain: DAGVTQSPTHLIKTRGQQVTLRCSPISGHKSVSWYQQVLGQGPQFIFQYYEKEERGRGNFPDRFSARQFPNYSSELNVNALLLGDSALYLCASTFESGYEQYFGPGTRLTVT.

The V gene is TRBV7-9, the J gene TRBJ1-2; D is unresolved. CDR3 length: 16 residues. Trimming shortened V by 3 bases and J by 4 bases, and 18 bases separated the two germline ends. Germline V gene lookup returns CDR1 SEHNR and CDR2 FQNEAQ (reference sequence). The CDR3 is CASSFALGKNSYGYTF. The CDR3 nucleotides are TGTGCCAGCAGCTTTGCCCTGGGAAAAAACAGCTATGGCTACACCTTC.

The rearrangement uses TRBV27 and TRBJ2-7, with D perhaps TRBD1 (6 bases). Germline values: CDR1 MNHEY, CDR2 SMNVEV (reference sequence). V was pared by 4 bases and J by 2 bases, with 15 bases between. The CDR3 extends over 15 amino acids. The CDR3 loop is CASSSSLDSPYEQYF. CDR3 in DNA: TGTGCCAGCAGTTCCTCCTTGGACAGCCCCTACGAGCAGTACTTC.

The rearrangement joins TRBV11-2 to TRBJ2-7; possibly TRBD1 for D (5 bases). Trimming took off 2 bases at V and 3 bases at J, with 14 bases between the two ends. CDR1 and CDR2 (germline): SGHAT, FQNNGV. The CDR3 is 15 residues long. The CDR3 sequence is CASSLFAGPHYEQYF. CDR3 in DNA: TGTGCCAGCAGCTTATTCGCAGGGCCGCACTACGAGCAGTACTTC.

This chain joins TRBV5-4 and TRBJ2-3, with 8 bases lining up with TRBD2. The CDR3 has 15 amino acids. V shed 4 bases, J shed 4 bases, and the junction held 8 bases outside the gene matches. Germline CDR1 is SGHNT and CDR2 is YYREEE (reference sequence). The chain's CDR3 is CASSPAGGGPDTQYF. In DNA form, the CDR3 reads TGTGCCAGCAGCCCGGCGGGGGGAGGCCCAGATACGCAGTATTTT.

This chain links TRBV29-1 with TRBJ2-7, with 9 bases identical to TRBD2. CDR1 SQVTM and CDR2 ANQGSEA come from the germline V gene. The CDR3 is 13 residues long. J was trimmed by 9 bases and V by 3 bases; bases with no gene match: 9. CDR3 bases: TGCAGCGTTGAGAGCGGTCTAGCGGGACGGCAGTACTTC. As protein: CSVESGLAGRQYF.

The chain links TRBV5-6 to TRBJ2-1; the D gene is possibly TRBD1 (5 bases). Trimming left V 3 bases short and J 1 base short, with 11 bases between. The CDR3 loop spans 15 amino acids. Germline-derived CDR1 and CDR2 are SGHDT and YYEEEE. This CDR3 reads CASSSTAESYNEQFF. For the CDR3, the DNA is TGTGCCAGCAGCTCGACAGCCGAATCCTACAATGAGCAGTTCTTC.

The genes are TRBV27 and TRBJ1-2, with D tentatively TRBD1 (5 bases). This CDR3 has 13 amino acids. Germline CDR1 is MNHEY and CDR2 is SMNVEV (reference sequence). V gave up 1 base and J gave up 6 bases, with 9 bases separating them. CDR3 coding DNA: TGTGCCAGCAGTTTATTCGGGGCGGATGGCTACACCTTC. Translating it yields CASSLFGADGYTF.